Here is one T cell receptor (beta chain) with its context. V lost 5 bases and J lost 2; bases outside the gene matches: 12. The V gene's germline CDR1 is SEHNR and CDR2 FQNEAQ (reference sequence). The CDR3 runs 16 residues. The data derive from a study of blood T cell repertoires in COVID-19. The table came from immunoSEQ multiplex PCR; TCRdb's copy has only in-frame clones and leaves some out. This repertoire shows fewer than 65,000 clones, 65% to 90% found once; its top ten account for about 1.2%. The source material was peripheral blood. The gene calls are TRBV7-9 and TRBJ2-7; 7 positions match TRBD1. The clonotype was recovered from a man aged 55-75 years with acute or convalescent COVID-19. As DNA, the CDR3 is TGTGCCAGCAGCGTAACCTCCAAGACAGGGACCTACGAGCAGTACTTC. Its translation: CASSVTSKTGTYEQYF. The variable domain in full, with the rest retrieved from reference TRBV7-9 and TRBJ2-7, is DTGVSQNPRHKITKRGQNVTFRCDPISEHNRLYWYRQTLGQGPEFLTYFQNEAQLEKSRLLSDRFSAERPKGSFSTLEIQRTEQGDSAMYLCASSVTSKTGTYEQYFGPGTRLTVT.